The entry below gives a single T cell receptor (beta chain) sequence along with its context. Its matching antigen is unknown. The read comes to an end 3 residues before the CDR3 does, leaving the germline J gene to fill in the end. After removal of 4 bases from V and 2 bases from J, the junction contained 9 bases not matched to a gene. The germline CDR1 and CDR2 sequences are DFQATT and SNEGSKA (reference sequence). The CDR3 covers 18 residues. This sample stems from a study of T cells in women clearing cervical HPV infection. For the study at large: Donors had HPV16-related CIN3 or worse; 2 had invasive cancer. Case blood drawn at lesion detection; control blood after infection cleared.

Regarding the study as a whole: It is unknown whether associations predate infection; no effector/memory or HPV-specific sorting.

Some clones are missing from TCRdb's copy, which holds only in-frame ones; the method was immunoSEQ multiplex PCR. This sample contains roughly 22,000 clones. V usage is TRBV20-1 and J usage is TRBJ2-3, with 16 bases lining up with TRBD2. The sequence was collected from a woman aged 18 to 69 with a cervical HPV16 infection that either progressed to CIN3+ or cleared (not recorded which). The sample consisted of blood buffy coat. The CDR3 sequence: CSAIGTSGRARNTDTQYF. The DNA read from the CDR3 is TGCAGTGCTATAGGGACTAGCGGGAGGGCCCGGAACACAGATACG.